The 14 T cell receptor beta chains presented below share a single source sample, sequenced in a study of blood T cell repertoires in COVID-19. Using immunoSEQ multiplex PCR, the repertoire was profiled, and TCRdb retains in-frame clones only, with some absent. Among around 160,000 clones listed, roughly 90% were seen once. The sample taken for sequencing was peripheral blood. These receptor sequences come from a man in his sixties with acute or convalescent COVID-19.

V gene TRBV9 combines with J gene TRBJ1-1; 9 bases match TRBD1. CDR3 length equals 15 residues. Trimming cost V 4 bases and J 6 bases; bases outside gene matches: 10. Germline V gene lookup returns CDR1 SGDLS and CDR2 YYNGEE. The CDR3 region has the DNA TGTGCCAGCAGCACCGGGACAGGGATAGACGCTGAAGCTTTCTTT. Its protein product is CASSTGTGIDAEAFF.

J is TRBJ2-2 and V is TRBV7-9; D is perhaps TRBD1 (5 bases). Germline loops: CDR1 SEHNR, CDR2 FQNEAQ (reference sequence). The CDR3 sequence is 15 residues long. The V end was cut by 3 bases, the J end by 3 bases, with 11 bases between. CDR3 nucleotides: TGTGCCAGCAGCTTTTCCAGGGTTGACACCGGGGAGCTGTTTTTT. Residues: CASSFSRVDTGELFF.

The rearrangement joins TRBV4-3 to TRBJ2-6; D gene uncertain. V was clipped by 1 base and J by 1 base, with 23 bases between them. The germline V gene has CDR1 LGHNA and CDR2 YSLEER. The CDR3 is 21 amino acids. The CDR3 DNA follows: TGCGCCAGCAGCCAAGTCCTCTCGATAGGAAAACACGGGTCTGGGGCCAACGTCCTGACTTTC. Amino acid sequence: CASSQVLSIGKHGSGANVLTF.

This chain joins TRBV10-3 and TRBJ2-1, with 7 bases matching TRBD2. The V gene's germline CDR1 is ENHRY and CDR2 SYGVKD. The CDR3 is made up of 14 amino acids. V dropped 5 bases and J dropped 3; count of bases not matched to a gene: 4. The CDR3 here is CAISPAGDYNEQFF. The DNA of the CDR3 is TGTGCCATCAGTCCCGCGGGAGACTACAATGAGCAGTTCTTC.

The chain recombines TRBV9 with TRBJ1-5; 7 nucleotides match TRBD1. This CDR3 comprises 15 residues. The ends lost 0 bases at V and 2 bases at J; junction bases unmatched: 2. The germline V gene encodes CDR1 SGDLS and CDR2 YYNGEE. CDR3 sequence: CASSVGGGGNQPQHF. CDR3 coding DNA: TGTGCCAGCAGCGTAGGAGGGGGCGGCAATCAGCCCCAGCATTTT.

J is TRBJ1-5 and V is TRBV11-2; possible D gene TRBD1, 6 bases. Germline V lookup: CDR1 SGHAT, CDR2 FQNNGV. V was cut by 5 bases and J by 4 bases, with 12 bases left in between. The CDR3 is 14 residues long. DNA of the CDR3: TGTGCCAGCAGCGCACAGGGCTTTAATCAGCCCCAGCATTTT. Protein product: CASSAQGFNQPQHF.

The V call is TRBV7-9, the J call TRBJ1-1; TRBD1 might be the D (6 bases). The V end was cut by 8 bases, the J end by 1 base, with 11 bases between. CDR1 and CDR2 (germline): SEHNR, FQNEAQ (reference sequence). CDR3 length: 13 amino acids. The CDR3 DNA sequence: TGTGCCAGCTTAATGACAGGGAACACTGAAGCTTTCTTT. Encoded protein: CASLMTGNTEAFF.

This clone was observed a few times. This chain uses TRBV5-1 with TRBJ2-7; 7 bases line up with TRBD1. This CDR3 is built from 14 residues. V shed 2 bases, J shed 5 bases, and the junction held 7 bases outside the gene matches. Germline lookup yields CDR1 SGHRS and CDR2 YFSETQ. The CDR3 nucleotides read TGCGCCAGCAGCTTCGAGTTTGGGACAGACGAGCAGTACTTC. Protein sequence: CASSFEFGTDEQYF.

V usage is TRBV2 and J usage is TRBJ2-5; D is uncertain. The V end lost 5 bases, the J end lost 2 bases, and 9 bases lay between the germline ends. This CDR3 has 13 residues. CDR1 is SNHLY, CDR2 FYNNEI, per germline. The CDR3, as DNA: TGTGCCAGCAGTAATGGGCAGCAAGAGACCCAGTACTTC. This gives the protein CASSNGQQETQYF. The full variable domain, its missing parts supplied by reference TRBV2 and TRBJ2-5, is EPEVTQTPSHQVTQMGQEVILRCVPISNHLYFYWYRQILGQKVEFLVSFYNNEISEKSEIFDDQFSVERPDGSNFTLKIRSTKLEDSAMYFCASSNGQQETQYFGPGTRLLVL.

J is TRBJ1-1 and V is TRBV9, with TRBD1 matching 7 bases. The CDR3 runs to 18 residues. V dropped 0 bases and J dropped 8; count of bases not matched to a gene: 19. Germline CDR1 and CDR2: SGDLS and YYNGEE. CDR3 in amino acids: CASSVDPLDRANSGEAFF. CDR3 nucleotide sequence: TGTGCCAGCAGCGTAGACCCACTCGACAGGGCCAATTCGGGAGAAGCTTTCTTT.

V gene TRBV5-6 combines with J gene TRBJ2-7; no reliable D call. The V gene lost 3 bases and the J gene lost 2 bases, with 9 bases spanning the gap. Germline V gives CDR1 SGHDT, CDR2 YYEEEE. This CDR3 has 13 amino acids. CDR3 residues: CASSSLNTYEQYF. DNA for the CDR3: TGTGCCAGCAGCTCGTTAAATACCTACGAGCAGTACTTC.

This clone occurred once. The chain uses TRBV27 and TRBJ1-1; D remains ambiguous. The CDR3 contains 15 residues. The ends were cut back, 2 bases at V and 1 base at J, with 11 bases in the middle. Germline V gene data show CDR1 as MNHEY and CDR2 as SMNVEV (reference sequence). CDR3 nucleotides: TGTGCCAGCAGTTTAATGTCCCCCAGGAACACTGAAGCTTTCTTT. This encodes CASSLMSPRNTEAFF.

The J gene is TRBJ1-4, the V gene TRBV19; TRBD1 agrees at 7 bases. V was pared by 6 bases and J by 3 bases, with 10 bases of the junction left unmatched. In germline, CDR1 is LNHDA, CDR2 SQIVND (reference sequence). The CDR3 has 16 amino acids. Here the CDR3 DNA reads TGTGCCAGTAGCCCGATCCGGGACAGTTCTAATGAAAAACTGTTTTTT. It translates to CASSPIRDSSNEKLFF.

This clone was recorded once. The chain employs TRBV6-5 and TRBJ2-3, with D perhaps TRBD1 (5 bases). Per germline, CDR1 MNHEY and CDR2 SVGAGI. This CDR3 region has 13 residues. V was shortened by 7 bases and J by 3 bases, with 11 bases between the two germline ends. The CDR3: CASTPQGTDTQYF. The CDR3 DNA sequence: TGTGCCAGCACCCCCCAGGGAACAGATACGCAGTATTTT.